This record looks at one TCR beta chain sequence and its context. The record originates from a study of blood T cell repertoires in COVID-19. Only in-frame clones appear in the TCRdb table, and some are missing; sequencing was by immunoSEQ multiplex PCR. Of over 200,000 clones in the sample, approximately 88% were seen once. Deletions cut 4 bases from V and 4 bases from J, with 13 bases between. CDR3 length: 14 residues. CDR1 and CDR2 from the germline V gene are LGHDT and YNNKEL (reference sequence). Material for sequencing was PBMCs or T cells enriched from blood (not recorded which). The chain combines TRBV3-1 (or the pseudogene TRBV3-2) with TRBJ1-2; D is undetermined. This TCR came from a woman in her thirties who had been exposed to COVID-19. The CDR3 coding sequence is TGTGCCAGCAGCCCCGCGGGGTCAGGCTATGGCTACACCTTC. Translated: CASSPAGSGYGYTF.